The clone carrying this TCR beta chain has just one count. Germline-derived CDR1 and CDR2 are SGHRS and YFSETQ. The CDR3 totals 14 residues. With 0 bases removed from V and 1 base from J, the gap between germline ends came to 6 bases. This specimen belongs to a study of shared clonotypes between healthy human individuals. Authors' processing steps: Junction-only immunoSEQ data arrived without quality scores, meaning filtering differed. Data came from immunoSEQ multiplex PCR; TCRdb stores just in-frame clones and leaves some out. V and J calls and clone size are given by that table; D and trimming were obtained from the DNA. The data hold some 300,000 clones, with around 67% observed a single time.

The chain links TRBV5-1 to TRBJ2-3, with D possibly TRBD1 on 5 matching bases. The source of this sequence is a man aged 25 to 40 in good health. The specimen was memory CD4+ T cells sorted from blood. Subset denoted: CD45RA-negative fraction. For the CDR3, the DNA is TGCGCCAGCAGCTTGGGACAGCGCACAGATACGCAGTATTTT. It codes for CASSLGQRTDTQYF.